Sequencing of this TCR beta chain was carried out in a study of blood T cells in healthy people across ages. Broader study findings: Donors of long life had a larger count of naive CD4+ cells and greater diversity than aged donors. Nothing was known about donor CMV status, and this possibly confounded expanded clonotype changes. As naive T cell percentage varied, TCR beta diversity correlated strongly with it.

After removal of 0 bases from V and 5 bases from J, the junction contained 8 bases not matched to a gene. Per the germline V gene, CDR1 is WSHSY and CDR2 is SAAADI. The CDR3 has 16 residues. In regard to this clonotype: The antigen is unknown.

A sample-barcoded 5' primer and a J-beta primer mix were used in a second PCR of roughly 7 to 12 cycles. The template-switch adaptor, which had 12 random nucleotides, put a tag on each cDNA molecule. One entry per CDR3 protein, called by TCRdb with MiXCR from the 5' RACE reads. The table records some 1.4 million distinct CDR3 sequences, 42% of them present only once. Material: blood. The gene calls are TRBV10-2 and TRBJ2-3; 7 bases align to TRBD2. The origin of this receptor is a woman in her late teens or twenties in good health. This chain's CDR3 is CASSESWREFGDTQYF. The CDR3 DNA reads as TGCGCCAGCAGTGAGTCTTGGCGGGAGTTTGGAGATACGCAGTATTTT.